A single sample is the source of the 18 T cell receptor beta chains below, sequenced in a study of T-cell memory formation after mild COVID-19. TCRdb redid the calling of the 5' RACE reads with MiXCR, one entry per CDR3 protein. The repertoire has hundreds of thousands of distinct CDR3 sequences, 25% to 30% of them found once; the top ten carry about 14%. The sequenced sample was PBMCs or a T cell subset sorted from them (not recorded which). The receptors stem from an adult woman who had mild COVID-19 (a few samples of this study predate the infection). Cell type and time point are not known.

This clonotype was counted only a few times. DNA for the CDR3: TGTGCCAGCAGGGCGACAGGGAACTATGGCTACACCTTC. The encoded protein is CASRATGNYGYTF. The chain links TRBV2 to TRBJ1-2; TRBD1 agrees at 7 bases. V gave up 6 bases and J gave up 2 bases; unmatched junction bases: 3. Per germline, CDR1 SNHLY and CDR2 FYNNEI. The CDR3 is 13 amino acids.

There are many counts of this clonotype. V and J are TRBV9 and TRBJ1-3; D gene uncertain. The CDR3 runs 13 residues. Germline loops: CDR1 SGDLS, CDR2 YYNGEE. Trimming removed 2 bases at V and 3 bases at J, with 6 bases between. The DNA of the CDR3 is TGTGCCAGCAGCGTGACTGATGGAAACACCATATATTTT. Amino acid sequence: CASSVTDGNTIYF. The full variable domain, rest sourced from reference TRBV9 and TRBJ1-3, is DSGVTQTPKHLITATGQRVTLRCSPRSGDLSVYWYQQSLDQGLQFLIQYYNGEERAKGNILERFSAQQFPDLHSELNLSSLELGDSALYFCASSVTDGNTIYFGEGSWLTVV.

This clonotype was detected a few times. This chain uses TRBV10-3 with TRBJ2-7, with 7 bases identical to TRBD1. Per germline, CDR1 ENHRY and CDR2 SYGVKD. The trim removed 1 base at V and 1 base at J, leaving 4 bases unmatched. CDR3 size: 15 residues. CDR3: CAISEFDRDSYEQYF. The CDR3 bases are TGTGCCATCAGTGAGTTCGACAGGGATTCCTACGAGCAGTACTTC.

This clonotype was seen at least ten times. V gene TRBV7-2 combines with J gene TRBJ2-3; D possibly corresponds to TRBD1 (5 bases). CDR3 length: 14 residues. The ends were cut back, 1 base at V and 10 bases at J, with 15 bases in the middle. CDR1 and CDR2 from the germline V gene are SGHTA and FQGNSA. The CDR3: CASSLELGLGAQYF. The CDR3 nucleotides read TGTGCCAGCAGCTTAGAGCTCGGGTTAGGGGCGCAGTATTTT.

This clonotype has just a few counts. This chain joins TRBV2 and TRBJ2-7; a possible D gene is TRBD1 (6 bases). Germline CDR1 SNHLY, CDR2 FYNNEI. The V and J ends lost 4 bases and 9 bases respectively, with 10 bases between them. The CDR3 length is 11 residues. The CDR3 is CASSGNRAQYF. CDR3 coding DNA: TGTGCCAGCAGTGGAAACAGGGCGCAGTACTTC.

This chain links TRBV7-9 with TRBJ1-3; D not certain. With 4 bases removed from V and 0 bases from J, the gap between germline ends came to 10 bases. Germline CDR1 and CDR2: SEHNR and FQNEAQ (reference sequence). This CDR3 has 15 amino acids. The CDR3 sequence is CASSSTEPSGNTIYF. The CDR3, as DNA: TGTGCCAGCAGCTCAACGGAACCCTCTGGAAACACCATATATTTT.

V is TRBV24-1 and J is TRBJ2-2; the match to TRBD2 covers 9 bases. With V trimmed by 3 bases and J by 5 bases, 6 bases remained unmatched. This CDR3 has 16 amino acids. Germline V gene sequence: CDR1 KGHDR, CDR2 SFDVKD. CDR3 nucleotides: TGTGCCACCAGTGATCTCAGCGGGGGGCGTACCGGGGAGCTGTTTTTT. This gives the protein CATSDLSGGRTGELFF.

This clonotype came up a few times. The chain carries TRBV7-6 and TRBJ2-1, with 16 bases fitting TRBD2. Germline assignment: CDR1 SGHVS and CDR2 FNYEAQ. The CDR3 is 17 amino acids. Losses at the gene ends were 3 bases for V and 8 bases for J; bases not matched to a gene: 7. CDR3 sequence reads: CASSFQGLAGGFHEQFF. DNA for the CDR3: TGTGCCAGCAGCTTCCAGGGACTAGCGGGGGGGTTTCATGAGCAGTTCTTC.

CDR3 sequence reads: CASSLGGWEQFF. DNA of the CDR3: TGTGCCAGCAGCTTGGGGGGCTGGGAGCAGTTCTTC. The J gene is TRBJ2-1, the V gene TRBV11-1; D might be TRBD1 or TRBD2, each matching 6 bases. V shed 3 bases and J shed 10 bases, with 10 bases lying between them. Germline lookup yields CDR1 SGHAT and CDR2 FQDESV (reference sequence). The CDR3 is 12 amino acids.

V and J are TRBV5-1 and TRBJ2-7; D ambiguous. The CDR3 length is 14 residues. V was clipped by 6 bases and J by 0 bases, with 13 bases between them. Germline V gene data show CDR1 as SGHRS and CDR2 as YFSETQ. The CDR3 protein is CASKISILSYEQYF. CDR3 nucleotides: TGCGCCAGCAAGATATCCATCCTCTCCTACGAGCAGTACTTC.

The chain links TRBV20-1 to TRBJ2-3; D gene uncertain. The V end was cut by 3 bases, the J end by 0 bases, with 13 bases between. Germline lookup yields CDR1 DFQATT and CDR2 SNEGSKA (reference sequence). The CDR3 is made up of 15 amino acids. The CDR3 DNA follows: TGCAGTGCTAGGCGGCCCGGCTCTAGCACAGATACGCAGTATTTT. Residues: CSARRPGSSTDTQYF.

This clonotype was found a few times. The chain combines TRBV4-1 with TRBJ1-5; 8 bases fit TRBD1. The J segment lost 2 bases and the V segment lost 2 bases, leaving 8 bases of the junction unmatched. CDR1 and CDR2 from the germline V gene are MGHRA and YSYEKL. The CDR3 extends over 17 amino acids. The CDR3 here is CASSQHPRGLGNQPQHF. CDR3 nucleotides: TGCGCCAGCAGCCAACACCCCAGGGGGCTGGGCAATCAGCCCCAGCATTTT.

This clonotype was seen a handful of times. The J gene is TRBJ2-5, the V gene TRBV11-2; D gene uncertain. Trimming took off 5 bases at V and 2 bases at J, with 9 bases between the two ends. There are 13 residues in the CDR3. Germline assignment: CDR1 SGHAT and CDR2 FQNNGV. CDR3 sequence: CASSVTVQETQYF. The CDR3 coding sequence is TGTGCCAGCAGCGTCACAGTGCAAGAGACCCAGTACTTC.

This clonotype was seen only a few times. V gene TRBV5-4 combines with J gene TRBJ2-3; D is unclear. Deletions cut 2 bases from V and 0 bases from J, with 10 bases between. CDR3 length: 15 amino acids. The germline V gene has CDR1 SGHNT and CDR2 YYREEE (reference sequence). CDR3 region: CASSLDVGSTDTQYF. DNA of the CDR3: TGTGCCAGCAGCTTAGACGTTGGGAGCACAGATACGCAGTATTTT.

V gene TRBV7-9 combines with J gene TRBJ2-2, with D tentatively TRBD1 or TRBD2 (5 bases each). From germline, CDR1 is SEHNR and CDR2 FQNEAQ (reference sequence). Deletions cut 5 bases from V and 5 bases from J, with 15 bases between. The length of the CDR3 is 15 residues. CDR3 in amino acids: CASSPPGSGTGELFF. In nucleotides, the CDR3 is TGTGCCAGCAGCCCCCCAGGGTCGGGGACCGGGGAGCTGTTTTTT.

The genes are TRBV15 and TRBJ2-3; perhaps TRBD2 as D (5 bases). V dropped 1 base and J dropped 2 bases, with 10 bases sitting between them. From germline, CDR1 is LNHNV and CDR2 YYDKDF (reference sequence). The CDR3 contains 15 residues. The CDR3 here is CATSRGGRATDTQYF. The CDR3 nucleotides are TGTGCCACCAGCAGAGGAGGGCGGGCCACAGATACGCAGTATTTT.

The sample holds a few counts of this clonotype. This chain joins TRBV4-2 and TRBJ2-7, with 8 bases fitting TRBD1. V dropped 0 bases and J dropped 4; count of bases not matched to a gene: 17. Germline CDR1 and CDR2: LGHNA and YNFKEQ. The CDR3 runs to 19 residues. CDR3 in DNA: TGTGCCAGCAGCCAAGATTATGGCAGGGGGCGCGATGGCTTTTACGAGCAGTACTTC. Translating it yields CASSQDYGRGRDGFYEQYF.

V gene TRBV10-3 combines with J gene TRBJ2-7; D is ambiguous. This CDR3 comprises 12 residues. Germline-derived CDR1 and CDR2 are ENHRY and SYGVKD. V was cut by 2 bases and J by 2 bases, with 4 bases left in between. CDR3 sequence reads: CAISEPPYEQYF. DNA for the CDR3: TGTGCCATCAGTGAGCCGCCCTACGAGCAGTACTTC.